What follows are 8 T cell receptor beta chains derived from one specimen sequenced in a study of blood T cell repertoires in COVID-19 (dated by TCRdb to about 2020). The library was prepared using the immunoSEQ multiplex PCR assay. Not all clones reach the TCRdb copy of this immuneACCESS table, which keeps in-frame sequences only. Checked studies attribute under half of the gap to unresolved V genes and leave the rest unexplained. The sample has a few hundred thousand clones on record, approximately 83% of them singletons. Roughly 1.3% of the sample is taken by the ten largest. Sequenced: peripheral blood. These receptors all come from a woman between 25 and 40 years old with COVID-19, enrolled during active disease.

The rearrangement joins TRBV4-1 to TRBJ2-1, with 11 bases fitting TRBD1. CDR1 and CDR2 from the germline V gene are MGHRA and YSYEKL. The ends lost 1 base at V and 4 bases at J; junction bases unmatched: 3. The CDR3 is 16 amino acids. This chain's CDR3 is CASSQAGQGAYNEQFF. The CDR3 DNA sequence: TGCGCCAGCAGCCAAGCTGGACAGGGGGCTTACAATGAGCAGTTCTTC.

The V call is TRBV9, the J call TRBJ2-6; D may be TRBD1 (6 bases). CDR1 and CDR2 from the germline V gene are SGDLS and YYNGEE. V was shortened by 4 bases and J by 0 bases, with 17 bases between the two germline ends. CDR3 length: 18 amino acids. This chain's CDR3 is CASSQWGQTSSGANVLTF. DNA of the CDR3: TGTGCCAGCAGCCAATGGGGACAAACGAGCTCTGGGGCCAACGTCCTGACTTTC.

The chain joins TRBV6-1 to TRBJ1-6, with D possibly being TRBD1 (5 bases). Germline values: CDR1 MNHNS, CDR2 SASEGT. With 2 bases removed from V and 9 bases from J, the gap between germline ends came to 8 bases. CDR3 length equals 13 residues. CDR3 residues: CASSERGISPLHF. In DNA, the CDR3 is TGTGCCAGCAGTGAAAGGGGAATTTCACCCCTCCACTTT.

The chain employs TRBV18 and TRBJ2-2; 8 bases fit TRBD2. Germline-derived CDR1 and CDR2 are KGHSH and LQKENI. J lost 0 bases, V lost 6 bases, and 6 bases had no gene match. This CDR3 comprises 16 residues. CDR3 region: CASSSIAGTNTGELFF. The CDR3 coding sequence is TGTGCCAGCTCGTCAATAGCGGGGACGAACACCGGGGAGCTGTTTTTT.

V gene TRBV23-1 combines with J gene TRBJ1-2; 8 bases agree with TRBD1. TRBV23-1 qualifies as an ORF whose function is uncertain. The CDR3 has 17 amino acids. V lost 0 bases to trimming and J lost 6 bases; unmatched junction nucleotides: 12. The CDR3 protein is CASSQSCQGADFHGYTF. The CDR3, as DNA: TGCGCCAGCAGTCAATCGTGTCAGGGGGCGGACTTCCATGGCTACACCTTC.

As concerns this clone: One end of the junction does not line up with germline, which may come from a read error. The chain recombines TRBV7-9 with TRBJ1-3; the D gene is possibly TRBD1 (6 bases). The germline V gene has CDR1 SEHNR and CDR2 FQNEAQ (reference sequence). The CDR3 has 17 residues. CDR3 sequence reads: CASSLDNRAPSGNTIYF. CDR3 DNA: TGTGCCAGCAGTTTAGACAACAGGGCCCCCTCTGGAAACACCATATATTTT.

This chain uses TRBV5-8 with TRBJ1-5; 7 bases match TRBD1. J was trimmed by 2 bases and V by 1 base; bases with no gene match: 9. The germline CDR1 and CDR2 sequences are SGHTS and YDEGEE. The CDR3 extends over 17 amino acids. The CDR3, as DNA: TGTGCCAGCAGCTTGCTCCTGACAGGGATGGGCAATCAGCCCCAGCATTTT. Translating gives CASSLLLTGMGNQPQHF.

This clone was seen once. This chain uses TRBV7-6 with TRBJ1-1; 8 nucleotides agree with TRBD1. The V gene's germline CDR1 is SGHVS and CDR2 FNYEAQ. The length of the CDR3 is 15 residues. With V trimmed by 5 bases and J by 5 bases, 10 bases remained unmatched. CDR3 sequence (DNA): TGTGCCAGCAGCCCAGAGCAGGGGGCAAGTACTGAAGCTTTCTTT. As protein: CASSPEQGASTEAFF.